These 17 T cell receptor beta chains were all obtained from the same sample, sequenced in a study of blood T cell repertoires in COVID-19. Clones were sequenced by immunoSEQ multiplex PCR, and TCRdb holds only the in-frame ones, with some missing. There are over 250,000 clones in the sample; 70% to 90% occur only once, and 4.5% to 5.5% lies in the top ten. Input material: peripheral blood. These TCRs come from a middle-aged man with active or convalescent COVID-19.

The CDR3, as DNA: TGTGCCAGCAGCTTTAGGCGGTCTAGCACAGATACGCAGTATTTT. Its translation is CASSFRRSSTDTQYF. The chain joins TRBV7-8 to TRBJ2-3; D is unclear. With 3 bases removed from V and 0 bases from J, the gap between germline ends came to 10 bases. The germline CDR1 and CDR2 sequences are SGHVS and FQNEAQ. The CDR3 covers 15 residues.

The chain links TRBV5-6 to TRBJ1-5; D gene unclear. V was trimmed by 2 bases and J by 4 bases, leaving 4 bases between them. CDR3 size: 12 residues. CDR1 is SGHDT and CDR2 is YYEEEE in the germline V gene. In nucleotides, the CDR3 is TGTGCCAGCAGCTTTCTAAATCAGCCCCAGCATTTT. Translation: CASSFLNQPQHF.

This chain joins TRBV9 and TRBJ1-5; no clear D gene. Germline CDR1 SGDLS, CDR2 YYNGEE. CDR3 length: 13 residues. Trimming cost V 4 bases and J 7 bases, with 12 bases left between them. The CDR3 spells CASSRGWEQPQHF. CDR3 coding DNA: TGTGCCAGCAGCCGAGGGTGGGAGCAGCCCCAGCATTTT. The full variable domain, in which reference TRBV9 and TRBJ1-5 provide the parts outside the CDR3, is DSGVTQTPKHLITATGQRVTLRCSPRSGDLSVYWYQQSLDQGLQFLIQYYNGEERAKGNILERFSAQQFPDLHSELNLSSLELGDSALYFCASSRGWEQPQHFGDGTRLSIL.

The rearrangement links TRBV2 to TRBJ2-7; D is uncertain. Germline CDR1 reads SNHLY; CDR2 reads FYNNEI. Between the trimmed V and J ends, which lost 3 bases and 0 bases, there was a span of 12 bases. This CDR3 has 15 amino acids. The CDR3, as DNA: TGTGCCAGCAGTGATGGCCACCACCCCTCCTACGAGCAGTACTTC. Translation gives CASSDGHHPSYEQYF. The variable domain in full, completed from reference TRBV2 and TRBJ2-7, reads EPEVTQTPSHQVTQMGQEVILRCVPISNHLYFYWYRQILGQKVEFLVSFYNNEISEKSEIFDDQFSVERPDGSNFTLKIRSTKLEDSAMYFCASSDGHHPSYEQYFGPGTRLTVT.

The chain joins TRBV19 to TRBJ2-7, with TRBD1 matching 9 bases. This CDR3 is built from 16 residues. Trimming cost V 5 bases and J 4 bases; bases outside gene matches: 12. Germline V gene lookup returns CDR1 LNHDA and CDR2 SQIVND (reference sequence). The CDR3 DNA reads TGTGCCAGTAGTCCGCCTTTTGGACAGGGGACTTACGAGCAGTACTTC. Its protein product is CASSPPFGQGTYEQYF.

The chain carries TRBV2 and TRBJ2-5; D might be TRBD1 (6 bases). Germline lookup yields CDR1 SNHLY and CDR2 FYNNEI. CDR3 size: 16 residues. The V and J ends lost 1 base and 5 bases respectively, with 17 bases between them. CDR3 DNA sequence: TGTGCCAGCAGTGAAGTTGGGGGCAGTCCAGGGGAGACCCAGTACTTC. Its protein is CASSEVGGSPGETQYF.

V gene TRBV6-4 combines with J gene TRBJ2-7, with D perhaps TRBD2 (6 bases). Trimming took off 4 bases at V and 2 bases at J, with 9 bases between the two ends. This CDR3 is built from 13 residues. CDR1 is MRHNA and CDR2 is SNTAGT in the germline V gene. The CDR3 bases are TGTGCCAGCAGTGCGGGGGATACCTACGAGCAGTACTTC. Amino acids: CASSAGDTYEQYF.

The rearrangement uses TRBV7-8 and TRBJ2-7; 7 nucleotides align to TRBD1. The CDR3 has 14 amino acids. The V and J ends lost 5 bases and 0 bases, in that order; junction bases with no gene match: 4. Germline V CDR1 and CDR2: SGHVS, FQNEAQ. The CDR3 spells CASSEGQSSYEQYF. In nucleotides, the CDR3 is TGTGCCAGCAGCGAGGGACAGAGCTCCTACGAGCAGTACTTC.

This clone occurred once. This chain uses TRBV7-6 with TRBJ2-5; D might be TRBD2 (5 bases). V lost 2 bases and J lost 2, with 9 bases in between. The CDR3 runs 14 residues. Germline V gene data show CDR1 as SGHVS and CDR2 as FNYEAQ. The CDR3 is CASSLPGKQETQYF. The CDR3 nucleotides read TGTGCCAGCAGCTTACCGGGGAAGCAAGAGACCCAGTACTTC.

The rearrangement uses TRBV28 and TRBJ1-2; TRBD1 matches at 12 bases. This CDR3 comprises 15 residues. Germline-derived CDR1 and CDR2 are MDHEN and SYDVKM. Germline trimming cut 5 bases from V and 4 bases from J; bases unmatched to any gene: 5. The CDR3: CASSGGQGAVYGYTF. DNA for the CDR3: TGTGCCAGCAGTGGGGGACAGGGGGCCGTCTATGGCTACACCTTC.

This chain connects TRBV7-2 to TRBJ2-7; D is perhaps TRBD1 (5 bases). The CDR3 runs to 15 residues. Germline V gene lookup returns CDR1 SGHTA and CDR2 FQGNSA. Trimming took 0 bases from V and 2 from J, leaving 11 bases between them. CDR3 sequence reads: CASSLAPAGTYEQYF. The CDR3 coding sequence is TGTGCCAGCAGCTTAGCCCCAGCAGGGACCTACGAGCAGTACTTC.

The rearrangement links TRBV2 to TRBJ1-2, with 7 bases identical to TRBD1. The CDR3 is 15 amino acids. V shed 8 bases and J 3 bases; nucleotides not matched to a gene: 12. Looked up from germline, CDR1 is SNHLY and CDR2 is FYNNEI. The CDR3 loop is CASGKDQGVYYGYTF. In nucleotides, the CDR3 is TGTGCCAGCGGGAAGGATCAGGGGGTTTACTATGGCTACACCTTC.

V and J are TRBV14 and TRBJ1-1; unclear D gene. CDR1 is SGHDN, CDR2 FVKESK, per germline. The V gene lost 9 bases and the J gene lost 2 bases, with 19 bases spanning the gap. CDR3 length: 15 residues. The CDR3 DNA sequence: TGTGCCAGTGGAAGGCGAGGGCAGAGAAACACTGAAGCTTTCTTT. It encodes CASGRRGQRNTEAFF.

This chain links TRBV28 with TRBJ1-1; 8 positions match TRBD1. The CDR3 length is 14 residues. V lost 5 bases and J lost 7; bases outside the gene matches: 9. Germline V lookup: CDR1 MDHEN, CDR2 SYDVKM. CDR3 in amino acids: CASSLLPGQVEAFF. The CDR3 region has the DNA TGTGCCAGCAGTCTATTACCGGGACAGGTTGAAGCTTTCTTT.

The chain joins TRBV29-1 to TRBJ2-7; D not certain. Germline CDR1 reads SQVTM; CDR2 reads ANQGSEA. Trimming pared 5 bases from V and 5 bases from J, leaving 16 bases between. This CDR3 is 13 amino acids long. CDR3 region: CSVQQAAMDEQYF. The DNA of the CDR3 is TGCAGCGTTCAGCAGGCCGCAATGGACGAGCAGTACTTC.

This rearrangement joins TRBV29-1 to TRBJ1-1; D is possibly TRBD1 (5 bases). Germline V lookup: CDR1 SQVTM, CDR2 ANQGSEA. This CDR3 comprises 13 residues. The V end was cut by 5 bases, the J end by 6 bases, with 16 bases between. In DNA form, the CDR3 reads TGCAGCGTTATAGGGCAGGGTGTCCCTGAAGCTTTCTTT. Its translation is CSVIGQGVPEAFF.

V is TRBV7-2 and J is TRBJ1-1, with a tentative D call TRBD1 (6 bases). Germline V gene sequence: CDR1 SGHTA, CDR2 FQGNSA. V shed 4 bases and J shed 1 base, with 13 bases lying between them. The CDR3 covers 15 residues. The CDR3 reads CASSYQTGENTEAFF. The CDR3 nucleotides read TGTGCCAGCAGCTACCAGACAGGAGAGAACACTGAAGCTTTCTTT.